The entry below gives a single TCR beta chain sequence along with its context. Methods used by the authors: Cell counts per sample came from amplifying reference gene primers. The assay was immunoSEQ multiplex PCR, and TCRdb's table has in-frame clones only and misses some. D and trimming were read from the DNA, whereas the V and J calls and clone size are those reported in that table. Among under 250,000 clones listed, around 80% were seen once. This CDR3 contains 16 residues. Germline V gene data show CDR1 as MNHNS and CDR2 as SASEGT. Trimming took 0 bases from V and 0 from J, leaving 9 bases between them. The data belong to a study of blood T cell repertoires in COVID-19. Study-level background: Acute and convalescent COVID-19 specimens originated in the United States, Italy and Spain.

The rearrangement links TRBV6-1 to TRBJ1-5; D is unclear. The sequence was obtained from a human donor in a cohort sampled during active COVID-19. Sample: peripheral blood. The chain's CDR3 is CASSEARYNSNQPQHF. In DNA form, the CDR3 reads TGTGCCAGCAGTGAAGCGAGGTACAATAGCAATCAGCCCCAGCATTTT.